This T cell receptor beta chain was sequenced for a study of T-cell memory formation after mild COVID-19. Study context: Clusters of TCRs were largely donor specific.

The study, taken as a whole, reports: There was a balanced CD4/CD8 profile in clones contracting day 15 to 85, and later expanders leaned CD4+. Pre-infection memory already had some responding clones, implying cross-reactive memory joined.

CDR1 is SGHTA, CDR2 FQGTGA, per germline. CDR3 length: 14 amino acids. Trimming removed 4 bases from V and 7 bases from J; junction bases left unmatched: 7. With respect to this clonotype: Its antigen is still unknown.

MiXCR was run by TCRdb on the 5' RACE reads, yielding one entry per CDR3 protein. The sample shows roughly 180,000 distinct CDR3 sequences, 11% of them seen only once. The chain employs TRBV7-3 and TRBJ1-2; 9 positions agree with TRBD1. Sequenced input: PBMCs or a T cell subset sorted from them (not recorded which). The TCR comes from a man between 18 and 29 years old who had mild COVID-19 (a few samples of this study predate the infection). Cell type and time point are not known. The CDR3 nucleotides read TGTGCCAGCAGCTCAACAGGGGGCGCAGGTGGCTACACCTTC. This encodes CASSSTGGAGGYTF.